This T cell receptor beta chain was sequenced in a study of post-analysis software for immune sequencing data. Study at large: Included among the disease courses, which were recorded for the cohort, were relapsing-remitting, secondary progressive and progressive-relapsing multiple sclerosis.

This clonotype occurred a few times. Its cognate antigen is unknown. Presence of unique molecular identifiers characterized the TCR beta cDNA libraries. Around 500,000 cDNA molecules were recovered from an input of about 1 to 10 million T cells. TCRdb ran MiXCR on the PCR reads and lists one entry per CDR3 protein. This table has hundreds of thousands of distinct CDR3 sequences, about 27% appearing once. Whole-study findings and limits: Multiple sclerosis patients showed significantly lower normalized Chao1 diversity than controls did. Patients had higher frequencies than controls of roughly 5 TRBV segments, including TRBV5-6, TRBV5-1 and TRBV20-1.

The germline V and J ends were trimmed by 4 bases and 4 bases, with 4 bases remaining between them. The CDR3 consists of 11 residues. Germline CDR1 is SNHLY and CDR2 is FYNNEI. The receptor was isolated from a girl under 18 with multiple sclerosis. Sequenced material: blood. The chain has TRBV2 and TRBJ1-1; D gene unclear. CDR3: CASSGFTEAFF. The CDR3 DNA reads as TGTGCCAGCAGTGGGTTCACTGAAGCTTTCTTT.